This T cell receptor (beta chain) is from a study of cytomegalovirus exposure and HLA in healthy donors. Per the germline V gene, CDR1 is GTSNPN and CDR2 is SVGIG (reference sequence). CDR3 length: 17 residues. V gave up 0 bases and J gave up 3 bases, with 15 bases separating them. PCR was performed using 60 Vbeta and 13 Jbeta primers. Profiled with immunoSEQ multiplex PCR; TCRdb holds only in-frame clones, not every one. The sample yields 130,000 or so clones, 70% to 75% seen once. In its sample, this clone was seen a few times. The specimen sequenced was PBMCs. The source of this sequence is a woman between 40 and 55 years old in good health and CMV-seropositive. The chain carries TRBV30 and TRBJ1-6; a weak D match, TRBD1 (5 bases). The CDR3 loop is CAWSVYGGLDYNSPLHF. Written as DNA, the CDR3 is TGTGCCTGGAGTGTATACGGGGGTTTGGACTATAATTCACCCCTCCACTTT.